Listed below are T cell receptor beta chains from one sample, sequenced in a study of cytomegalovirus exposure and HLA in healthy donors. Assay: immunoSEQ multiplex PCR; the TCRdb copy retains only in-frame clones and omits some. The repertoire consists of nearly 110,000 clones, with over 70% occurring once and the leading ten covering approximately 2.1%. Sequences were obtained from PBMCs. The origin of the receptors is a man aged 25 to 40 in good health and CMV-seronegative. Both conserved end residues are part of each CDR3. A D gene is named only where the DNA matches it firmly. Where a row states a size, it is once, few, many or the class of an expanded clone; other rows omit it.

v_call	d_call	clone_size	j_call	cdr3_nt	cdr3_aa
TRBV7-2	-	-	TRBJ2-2	TGTGCCAGCAGCTTCCGAGCTATGGCCGGGGAGCTGTTTTTT	CASSFRAMAGELFF
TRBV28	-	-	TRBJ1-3	TGTGCCAGCAGGAAGGGGTCTGGAAACACCATATATTTT	CASRKGSGNTIYF
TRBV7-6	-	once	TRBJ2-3	TGTGCCAGCAGCTTACGGACAGATACGCAGTATTTT	CASSLRTDTQYF
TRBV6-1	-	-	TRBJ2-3	TGTGCCTCCCTCTCCGGGACACCAAGCACAGATACGCAGTATTTT	CASLSGTPSTDTQYF
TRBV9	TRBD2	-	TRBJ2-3	TGTGCCAGCAGCGCCCAGGGAGGGACGGGATACACAGATACGCAGTATTTT	CASSAQGGTGYTDTQYF
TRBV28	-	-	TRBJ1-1	TGTGCCAGCAGTCTGGGGCTGGGGGCGGGCACTGAAGCTTTCTTT	CASSLGLGAGTEAFF
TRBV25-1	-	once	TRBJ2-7	TGTGCCAGCAGTGTAGGGGTGGGTGAGCAGTACTTC	CASSVGVGEQYF
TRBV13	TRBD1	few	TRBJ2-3	TGTGCCAGCAGCCCAGAGGGGTGGGGCAGGGGGCTCGCAGATACGCAGTATTTT	CASSPEGWGRGLADTQYF
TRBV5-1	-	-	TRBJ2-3	TGCGCCAGCAGCTTGCAGCGGGTTCGAACAGATACGCAGTATTTT	CASSLQRVRTDTQYF
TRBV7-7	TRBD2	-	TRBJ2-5	TGTGCTAGCAGCTTAGCGGGGCTGGATGAGACCCAGTACTTC	CASSLAGLDETQYF
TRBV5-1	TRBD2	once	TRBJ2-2	TGCGCCAGCAGCTTGGTAGCGGGGGCAAACACCGGGGAGCTGTTTTTT	CASSLVAGANTGELFF
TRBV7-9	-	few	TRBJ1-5	TGTGCCAGCAGCTCCGATACGGCAGGGGGCAATCAGCCCCAGCATTTT	CASSSDTAGGNQPQHF
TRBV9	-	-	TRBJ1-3	TGTGCCAGCAGCGAAACACCGCTGGCTGGAAACACCATATATTTT	CASSETPLAGNTIYF
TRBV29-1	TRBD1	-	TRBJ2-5	TGCAGCTCTCGGACAGGGGGCGGAGAGACCCAGTACTTC	CSSRTGGGETQYF
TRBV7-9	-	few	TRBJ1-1	TGTGCCAGCAGCTTAGGGGGGGGCACTGAAGCTTTCTTT	CASSLGGGTEAFF
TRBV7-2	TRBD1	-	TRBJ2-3	TGTGCCAGCAGCTCACAGGGGGTGGGAAACACAGATACGCAGTATTTT	CASSSQGVGNTDTQYF
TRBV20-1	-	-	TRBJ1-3	TGCAGTGCCAAATCTGGAAACACCATATATTTT	CSAKSGNTIYF
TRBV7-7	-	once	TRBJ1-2	TGTGCTAGCAGCGATCGACAGAATGGCTACACCTTC	CASSDRQNGYTF
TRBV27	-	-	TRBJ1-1	TGTGCCAGCAGTCCAACGACGGAGCTAAGGGCTTTCTTT	CASSPTTELRAFF
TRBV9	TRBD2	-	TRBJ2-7	TGTGCCAGCAGCTCCTCCGGGACTAGCTTCGACGAGCAGTACTTC	CASSSSGTSFDEQYF
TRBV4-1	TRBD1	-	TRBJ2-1	TGCGCCAGCAGCCGGGGGACAGGGGGCGCCTACAATGAGCAGTTCTTC	CASSRGTGGAYNEQFF
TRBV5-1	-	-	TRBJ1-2	TGCGCCAGCAGCTTGGTGGCAGGCTATGGCTACACCTTC	CASSLVAGYGYTF
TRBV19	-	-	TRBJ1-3	TGTGCCAGTAGCTTTGACTCAATCTCTGGAAACACCATATATTTT	CASSFDSISGNTIYF
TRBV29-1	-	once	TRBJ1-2	TGCAGCGTTGATCACGGGATCAACTATGGCTACACCTTC	CSVDHGINYGYTF
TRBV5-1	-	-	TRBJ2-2	TGCGCCAGCAGCTTCCCAAACACCGGGGAGCTGTTTTTT	CASSFPNTGELFF
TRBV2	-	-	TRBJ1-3	TGTGCCAGCACCCGAGACGGGAGCTCTGGAAACACCATATATTTT	CASTRDGSSGNTIYF
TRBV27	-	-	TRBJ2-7	TGTGCCAGCCCCGGACGGGACTCCTACGAGCAGTACTTC	CASPGRDSYEQYF
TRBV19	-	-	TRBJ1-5	TGTGCCAGTAGTCTCGCAGGGCGACAGCCCCAGCATTTT	CASSLAGRQPQHF
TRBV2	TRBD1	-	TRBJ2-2	TGTGCCAGCAGGGCCGGGACAGGGTACACCGGGGAGCTGTTTTTT	CASRAGTGYTGELFF
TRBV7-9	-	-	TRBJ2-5	TGTGCCAGCAGCCCCCGGGAGCTTCAAGAGACCCAGTACTTC	CASSPRELQETQYF
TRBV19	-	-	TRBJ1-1	TGTGCCAGTAGTAAGGGAGGCAGATCGTATACTGAAGCTTTCTTT	CASSKGGRSYTEAFF
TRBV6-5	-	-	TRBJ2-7	TGTGCCACCCAACACCCACAGACCTACGAGCAGTACTTC	CATQHPQTYEQYF
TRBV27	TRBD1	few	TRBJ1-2	TGTGCCAGCAGTCCTGGGGGACAGACATATGGCTACACCTTC	CASSPGGQTYGYTF
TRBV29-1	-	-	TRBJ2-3	TGCAGCGTTGAAAAAGGGGCCCGAAGCACAGATACGCAGTATTTT	CSVEKGARSTDTQYF
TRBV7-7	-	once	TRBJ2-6	TGTGCTAGCAGCCCCAGTGGGGCCAACGTCCTGACTTTC	CASSPSGANVLTF
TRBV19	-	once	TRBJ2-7	TGTGCCAGGAGAGGCGCCGTGAGCTACGAGCAGTACTTC	CARRGAVSYEQYF
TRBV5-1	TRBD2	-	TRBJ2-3	TGCGCCAGCAGCTATTGGGGTAGCGGGGCAGATACGCAGTATTTT	CASSYWGSGADTQYF
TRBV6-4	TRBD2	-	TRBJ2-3	TGTGCCAGCAGTGAGGCTAGCGGGAGCACAGATACGCAGTATTTT	CASSEASGSTDTQYF
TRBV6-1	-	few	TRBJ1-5	TGTGCCAGCAGGGCTGGGGCGGGGCCTCAGCCCCAGCATTTT	CASRAGAGPQPQHF
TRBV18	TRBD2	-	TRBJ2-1	TGTGCCAGCTCACCACCTCCAGCGGGAGGGCAGTACGATGAGCAGTTCTTC	CASSPPPAGGQYDEQFF
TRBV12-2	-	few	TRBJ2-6	TGTGCAAGTCGCTTCTTTAGCGCAAAACCAACTGGGGCCAACGTCCTGACTTTC	CASRFFSAKPTGANVLTF
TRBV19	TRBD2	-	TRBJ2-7	TGTGCCAGTAGGCTAGCGGGCCAGCAGTCCTACGAGCAGTACTTC	CASRLAGQQSYEQYF
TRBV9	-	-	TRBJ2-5	TGTGCCAGCAGCGTAGCGGGCACTAATTTGGCGGGTAACCTTCAAGAGACCCAGTACTTC	CASSVAGTNLAGNLQETQYF
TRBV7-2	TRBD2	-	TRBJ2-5	TGTGCCAGCAGCTCGGGATATAGCGGGAGGGCGGAGGTTCAAGAGACCCAGTACTTC	CASSSGYSGRAEVQETQYF
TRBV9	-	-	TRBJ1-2	TGTGCCAGCAGCCTCGGGTCCCTCGGCGAGGGTGGCTACACCTTC	CASSLGSLGEGGYTF
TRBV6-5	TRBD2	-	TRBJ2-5	TGTGCCAGCAGGGGACTGCACGCCCGGGGGGCCCAGTACTTC	CASRGLHARGAQYF